These 5 T cell receptor beta chains share one sample of origin, sequenced in a study of control samples from healthy donors and cancer patients. Data came from immunoSEQ multiplex PCR; TCRdb stores just in-frame clones and leaves some out. The table lists about 160,000 clones, under 96% of them singletons. Specimen: blood. These receptors all stem from a woman younger than 45 in good health.

The J gene is TRBJ1-6, the V gene TRBV6-6; D call uncertain. CDR1 is MNHNY and CDR2 is SVGAGI in the germline V gene (reference sequence). Trimming cost V 0 bases and J 7 bases, with 7 bases left between them. The CDR3 has 14 amino acids. This chain's CDR3 is CASSYSRGNSPLHF. Written as DNA, the CDR3 is TGTGCCAGCAGTTACTCGCGGGGAAATTCACCCCTCCACTTT.

V and J are TRBV5-8 and TRBJ1-5; weak D call: TRBD1 (6 bases). V was cut by 7 bases and J by 6 bases, with 14 bases left in between. The CDR3 covers 13 residues. CDR1 is SGHTS, CDR2 YDEGEE, per germline. For the CDR3, the DNA is TGTGCCAGCGGCCGGGACAAAGGTCAGCCCCAGCATTTT. It codes for CASGRDKGQPQHF.

The chain joins TRBV9 to TRBJ2-5; 8 nucleotides match TRBD2. CDR1 is SGDLS and CDR2 is YYNGEE in the germline V gene. Unmatched junction bases numbered 10, after V lost 1 base and J lost 5 bases. This CDR3 contains 16 residues. CDR3 in amino acids: CASSVSPGGPQETQYF. DNA of the CDR3: TGTGCCAGCAGCGTATCTCCGGGGGGGCCGCAGGAGACCCAGTACTTC.

About this clone itself: Germline is not matched at one junction end, which may reflect a read error. The chain combines TRBV5-1 with TRBJ2-1; the D is unclear. The germline gives CDR1 SGHRS, CDR2 YFSETQ. The CDR3 has 14 residues. This CDR3 is CATSIDARQSGQFF. CDR3 coding DNA: TGCGCCACCAGCATCGACGCAAGGCAGTCCGGGCAGTTCTTC.

The CDR3 bases are TGCGCCAGCAGCCCCCTGGACTCCTACGAGCAGTACTTC. It codes for CASSPLDSYEQYF. The chain uses TRBV5-1 and TRBJ2-7; D call uncertain. The germline V gene has CDR1 SGHRS and CDR2 YFSETQ. This CDR3 has 13 amino acids. V was trimmed by 4 bases and J by 0 bases, leaving 8 bases between them.